This T cell receptor (beta chain) was found in a study of beta chain features in type 1 diabetes. Donors underwent one heparinised blood draw, about 110 mL on average. All of the sorted populations showed purity greater than 95%. Study-level points and caveats: PCR might preferentially amplify shorter templates, equally in patients and controls. Shortening of TCRB CDR3s, moderate but significant, appeared in all four CD4+ subsets of Type 1 diabetes patients.

This clone was observed a handful of times. Its antigen is still unknown. Isolated RNA was reverse transcribed in full, so expressed TCRB transcripts were sequenced. The average read count of naive, central memory and regulatory T cell samples was 3 million to 4 million. Measured with immunoSEQ multiplex PCR; TCRdb has only the in-frame clones, and not every one. This table has approximately 250,000 clones, 15% to 20% appearing once. The sequenced material came from naive CD4+ T cells from blood. This TCR was recovered from a man younger than 40 with type 1 diabetes.

CDR3 DNA: TGTGCCACCAGCAGAGAGGGGACAGGGGTTGATACGCAGTATTTT. Its translation is CATSREGTGVDTQYF. V and J are TRBV15 and TRBJ2-3; TRBD1 matches at 10 bases. The V and J ends lost 0 bases and 6 bases, in that order; junction bases with no gene match: 3. Germline-derived CDR1 and CDR2 are LNHNV and YYDKDF (reference sequence). The CDR3 has 15 amino acids.